The rows below give T cell receptor beta chains drawn from one sample of a study of T cell repertoires in cytomegalovirus infection. TCRdb called the reads again in MiXCR, with one record for every CDR3 protein. The sample holds approximately 73,000 distinct CDR3 sequences, approximately 40% seen once. Antigens for these TCRs are unknown. Here the sequenced sample was CD8+ T cells from cultured PBMCs, taken from culture after CMV antigen stimulation. The receptor set was obtained from a human donor in good health (CMV status not recorded). Some clones in this sample may be carry-over from other donors' samples. Both conserved end residues are part of each CDR3. Each record gives: clone size, J gene, CDR3 length, V gene, D gene, CDR3 protein, CDR3 DNA. The D gene is left open where the match is weak. Not every row has a clone size; where given, it reads once, few, many or a size class.

clone size: few; J gene: TRBJ1-2; CDR3 length: 12; V gene: TRBV19; D gene: .; CDR3 protein: CASSTGMGGYTF; CDR3 DNA: TGTGCCAGTAGTACAGGGATGGGAGGCTACACCTTC
clone size: many; J gene: TRBJ2-2; CDR3 length: 15; V gene: TRBV7-2; D gene: .; CDR3 protein: CASSSGTIKTGELFF; CDR3 DNA: TGTGCCAGCAGCTCGGGGACCATTAAAACCGGGGAGCTGTTTTTT
clone size: .; J gene: TRBJ2-3; CDR3 length: 14; V gene: TRBV6-2/TRBV6-3; D gene: .; CDR3 protein: CASTRTSSTDTQYF; CDR3 DNA: TGTGCCAGCACGCGGACGTCTAGCACAGATACGCAGTATTTT
clone size: .; J gene: TRBJ2-5; CDR3 length: 13; V gene: TRBV2; D gene: .; CDR3 protein: CASLGPYQETQYF; CDR3 DNA: TGTGCCAGCCTTGGACCGTACCAAGAGACCCAGTACTTC
clone size: .; J gene: TRBJ2-7; CDR3 length: 17; V gene: TRBV7-6; D gene: TRBD1; CDR3 protein: CASSYEASGTADYEQYF; CDR3 DNA: TGTGCCAGCAGCTACGAAGCGTCTGGGACAGCTGACTACGAGCAGTACTTC
clone size: .; J gene: TRBJ2-7; CDR3 length: 13; V gene: TRBV4-1; D gene: .; CDR3 protein: CASSQAPGWEQYF; CDR3 DNA: TGCGCCAGCAGCCAAGCCCCGGGGTGGGAGCAGTACTTC
clone size: once; J gene: TRBJ1-1; CDR3 length: 14; V gene: TRBV7-3; D gene: TRBD1; CDR3 protein: CASSGTGMNTEAFF; CDR3 DNA: TGTGCCAGCTCGGGGACAGGAATGAACACTGAAGCTTTCTTT
clone size: few; J gene: TRBJ2-3; CDR3 length: 20; V gene: TRBV7-8; D gene: .; CDR3 protein: CASSLRGGEGGRVPTDTQYF; CDR3 DNA: TGTGCCAGCAGCTTGAGAGGGGGAGAGGGGGGGCGGGTACCCACAGATACGCAGTATTTT
clone size: many; J gene: TRBJ2-5; CDR3 length: 15; V gene: TRBV7-8; D gene: TRBD1; CDR3 protein: CASSMQMGQQETQYF; CDR3 DNA: TGTGCCAGCAGCATGCAAATGGGACAGCAAGAGACCCAGTACTTC
clone size: .; J gene: TRBJ2-3; CDR3 length: 13; V gene: TRBV5-8; D gene: .; CDR3 protein: CASSSILQDTQYF; CDR3 DNA: TGTGCCAGCAGCTCGATCCTCCAAGATACGCAGTATTTT
clone size: .; J gene: TRBJ2-1; CDR3 length: 12; V gene: TRBV7-9; D gene: .; CDR3 protein: CATPQGYNEQFF; CDR3 DNA: TGTGCCACCCCACAGGGCTACAATGAGCAGTTCTTC
clone size: .; J gene: TRBJ2-5; CDR3 length: 16; V gene: TRBV7-3; D gene: TRBD1; CDR3 protein: CASTYDRGLSDGTQYF; CDR3 DNA: TGTGCCAGCACTTACGACAGGGGGCTTTCGGACGGGACCCAGTACTTC
clone size: .; J gene: TRBJ2-7; CDR3 length: 15; V gene: TRBV9; D gene: .; CDR3 protein: CASSAARGISYEQYF; CDR3 DNA: TGTGCCAGCAGCGCTGCTCGGGGGATTTCCTACGAGCAGTACTTC
clone size: .; J gene: TRBJ1-1; CDR3 length: 14; V gene: TRBV4-1; D gene: .; CDR3 protein: CASRTQQGGTEAFF; CDR3 DNA: TGCGCCAGCAGAACCCAACAGGGAGGCACTGAAGCTTTCTTT
clone size: few; J gene: TRBJ1-6; CDR3 length: 18; V gene: TRBV7-2; D gene: .; CDR3 protein: CASSLVALIGSYNSPLHF; CDR3 DNA: TGTGCCAGCAGCTTAGTGGCGTTGATCGGCTCCTATAATTCACCCCTCCACTTT
clone size: .; J gene: TRBJ2-3; CDR3 length: 15; V gene: TRBV10-2; D gene: .; CDR3 protein: CASSENRGGPDTQYF; CDR3 DNA: TGCGCCAGCAGTGAGAACAGGGGAGGCCCAGATACGCAGTATTTT
clone size: .; J gene: TRBJ2-7; CDR3 length: 15; V gene: TRBV4-2; D gene: TRBD2; CDR3 protein: CASTLKREPSYEQYF; CDR3 DNA: TGTGCCAGCACCCTTAAGCGGGAGCCTTCCTACGAGCAGTACTTC
clone size: .; J gene: TRBJ2-2; CDR3 length: 17; V gene: TRBV4-1; D gene: .; CDR3 protein: CASSQEVISVDTGELFF; CDR3 DNA: TGCGCCAGCAGCCAAGAAGTTATTAGCGTCGACACCGGGGAGCTGTTTTTT
clone size: once; J gene: TRBJ2-1; CDR3 length: 17; V gene: TRBV19; D gene: TRBD1; CDR3 protein: CASSIVTGGYSYNEQFF; CDR3 DNA: TGTGCCAGTAGTATAGTGACAGGGGGCTACTCCTACAATGAGCAGTTCTTC
clone size: .; J gene: TRBJ2-1; CDR3 length: 14; V gene: TRBV19; D gene: .; CDR3 protein: CASSLDRNLNEQFF; CDR3 DNA: TGTGCCAGTAGCCTCGACCGTAATCTAAATGAGCAGTTCTTC
clone size: .; J gene: TRBJ1-5; CDR3 length: 16; V gene: TRBV19; D gene: TRBD1; CDR3 protein: CASTPGTVYSNQPQHF; CDR3 DNA: TGTGCCAGTACCCCTGGGACAGTCTATAGCAATCAGCCCCAGCATTTT
clone size: .; J gene: TRBJ2-1; CDR3 length: 15; V gene: TRBV6-1; D gene: TRBD2; CDR3 protein: CASSGVAGGRNEQFF; CDR3 DNA: TGTGCCAGCAGTGGGGTAGCGGGGGGGCGGAATGAGCAGTTCTTC
clone size: .; J gene: TRBJ1-5; CDR3 length: 15; V gene: TRBV6-6; D gene: TRBD1; CDR3 protein: CATQRTGDSNQPQHF; CDR3 DNA: TGTGCCACACAACGGACAGGGGATAGCAATCAGCCCCAGCATTTT
clone size: .; J gene: TRBJ2-3; CDR3 length: 16; V gene: TRBV12-3/TRBV12-4; D gene: .; CDR3 protein: CASSLSAGGPTDTQYF; CDR3 DNA: TGTGCCAGCAGTTTATCGGCCGGGGGGCCGACAGATACGCAGTATTTT
clone size: many; J gene: TRBJ2-3; CDR3 length: 17; V gene: TRBV7-8; D gene: .; CDR3 protein: CASRIRSGWESPDTQYF; CDR3 DNA: TGTGCCAGCAGAATCCGATCAGGGTGGGAATCCCCAGATACGCAGTATTTT
clone size: .; J gene: TRBJ2-3; CDR3 length: 15; V gene: TRBV10-3; D gene: .; CDR3 protein: CAISESSGVSDTQYF; CDR3 DNA: TGTGCCATCAGTGAGTCATCAGGGGTCTCAGATACGCAGTATTTT
clone size: .; J gene: TRBJ1-4; CDR3 length: 15; V gene: TRBV27; D gene: .; CDR3 protein: CASSPGLTPFEKLFF; CDR3 DNA: TGTGCCAGCAGTCCGGGACTTACACCGTTTGAAAAACTGTTTTTT
clone size: few; J gene: TRBJ2-2; CDR3 length: 17; V gene: TRBV7-8; D gene: .; CDR3 protein: CASSGDIIETLTGELFF; CDR3 DNA: TGTGCCAGCAGCGGAGATATAATCGAGACCCTCACGGGGGAGCTGTTTTTT
clone size: .; J gene: TRBJ2-4; CDR3 length: 15; V gene: TRBV6-6; D gene: TRBD1; CDR3 protein: CASWAGGLKYDIQYF; CDR3 DNA: TGTGCCAGCTGGGCAGGGGGCCTAAAATACGACATTCAGTACTTC
clone size: .; J gene: TRBJ2-1; CDR3 length: 16; V gene: TRBV5-5; D gene: .; CDR3 protein: CASSLEGVDSYNEQFF; CDR3 DNA: TGTGCCAGCAGCTTGGAGGGCGTGGACTCCTACAATGAGCAGTTCTTC
clone size: .; J gene: TRBJ1-1; CDR3 length: 16; V gene: TRBV27; D gene: .; CDR3 protein: CASSLLGPRTPTEAFF; CDR3 DNA: TGTGCCAGCAGTTTATTAGGGCCAAGAACGCCCACTGAAGCTTTCTTT